This record covers a single T cell receptor (beta chain). These data come from a study of blood T cell repertoires in COVID-19. The repertoire was sequenced with immunoSEQ multiplex PCR; TCRdb's copy has only in-frame clones and lacks some. The repertoire holds roughly 39,000 clones, with approximately 85% as singletons. Sample: peripheral blood. The receptor comes from a man between 60 and 70 years old with acute or convalescent COVID-19.

The CDR3 spells CASSYTGGRFLGYTF. The DNA for the CDR3 is TGTGCCAGCAGTTACACCGGGGGGCGCTTCCTGGGCTACACCTTC. This chain links TRBV6-5 with TRBJ1-2; possibly TRBD1 for D (6 bases). Germline V gene sequence: CDR1 MNHEY, CDR2 SVGAGI. V lost 2 bases, J lost 8 bases, and 18 bases lay in between. The CDR3 is made up of 15 amino acids.